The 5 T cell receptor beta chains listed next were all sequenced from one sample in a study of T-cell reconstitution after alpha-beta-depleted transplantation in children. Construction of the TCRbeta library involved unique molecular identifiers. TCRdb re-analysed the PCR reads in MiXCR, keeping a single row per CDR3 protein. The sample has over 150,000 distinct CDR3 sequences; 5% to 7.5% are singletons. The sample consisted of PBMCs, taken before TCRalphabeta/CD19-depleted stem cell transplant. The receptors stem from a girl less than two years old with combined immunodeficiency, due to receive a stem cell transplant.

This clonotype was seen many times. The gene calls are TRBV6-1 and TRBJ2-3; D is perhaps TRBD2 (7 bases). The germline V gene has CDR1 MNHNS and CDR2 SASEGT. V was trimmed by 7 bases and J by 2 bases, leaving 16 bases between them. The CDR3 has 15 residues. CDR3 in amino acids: CASKRGDYLTDTQYF. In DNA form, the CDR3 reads TGTGCCAGCAAAAGGGGGGACTACCTCACAGATACGCAGTATTTT.

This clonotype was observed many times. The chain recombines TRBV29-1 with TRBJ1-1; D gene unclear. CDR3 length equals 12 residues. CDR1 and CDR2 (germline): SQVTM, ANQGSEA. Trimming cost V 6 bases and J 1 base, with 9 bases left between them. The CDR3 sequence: CSVKGRNTEAFF. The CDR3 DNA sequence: TGCAGCGTCAAAGGACGGAACACTGAAGCTTTCTTT. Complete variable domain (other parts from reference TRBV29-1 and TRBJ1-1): SAVISQKPSRDICQRGTSLTIQCQVDSQVTMMFWYRQQPGQSLTLIATANQGSEATYESGFVIDKFPISRPNLTFSTLTVSNMSPEDSSIYLCSVKGRNTEAFFGQGTRLTVV.

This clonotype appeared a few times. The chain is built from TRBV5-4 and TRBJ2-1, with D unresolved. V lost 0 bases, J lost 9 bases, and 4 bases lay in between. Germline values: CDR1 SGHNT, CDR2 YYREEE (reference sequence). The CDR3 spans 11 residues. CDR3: CASSLALEQFF. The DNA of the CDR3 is TGTGCCAGCAGCTTGGCCCTTGAGCAGTTCTTC.

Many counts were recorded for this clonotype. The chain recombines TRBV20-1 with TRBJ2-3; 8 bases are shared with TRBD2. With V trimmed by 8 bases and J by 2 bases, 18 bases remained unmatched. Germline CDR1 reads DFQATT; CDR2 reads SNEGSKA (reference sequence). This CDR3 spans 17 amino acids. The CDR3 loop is CSSSQSGGPYPTDTQYF. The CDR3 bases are TGCAGTTCCTCTCAATCGGGGGGGCCATATCCCACAGATACGCAGTATTTT.

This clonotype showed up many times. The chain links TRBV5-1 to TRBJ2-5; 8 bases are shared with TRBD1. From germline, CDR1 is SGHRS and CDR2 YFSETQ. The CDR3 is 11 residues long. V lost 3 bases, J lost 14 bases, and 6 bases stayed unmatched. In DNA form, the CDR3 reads TGCGCCAGCAGCTCAAGGACAGGGCGTTACTTC. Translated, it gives CASSSRTGRYF.